Shown below are 10 T cell receptor beta chains from a single sample sequenced in a study of cytotoxic CD8 clonotypes in ibrutinib-treated CLL. Profiling relied on immunoSEQ multiplex PCR, and the TCRdb table lists in-frame clones only, not all of them. The sample includes some 28,000 clones, less than 60% seen only once; the top ten take about 5.4%. The material sequenced was PBMCs, taken before ibrutinib treatment. These receptors were taken from a human donor with chronic lymphocytic leukemia.

The sample holds a few counts of this clone. V usage is TRBV18 and J usage is TRBJ2-7, with TRBD2 as a possible D gene (5 bases). Trimming shortened V by 6 bases and J by 4 bases, and 13 bases separated the two germline ends. Germline V gives CDR1 KGHSH, CDR2 LQKENI. This CDR3 has 13 amino acids. The CDR3 DNA reads TGTGCCAGCTCCGGGCTTCCGGGGTACGAGCAGTACTTC. Encoded protein: CASSGLPGYEQYF.

CDR3: CASSPGSPSYNEQFF. CDR3 bases: TGTGCCAGCAGTCCGGGATCCCCTTCTTACAATGAGCAGTTCTTC. The chain couples TRBV27 to TRBJ2-1; TRBD2 is a possible D gene (5 bases). CDR1 and CDR2 (germline): MNHEY, SMNVEV (reference sequence). Trimming cost V 5 bases and J 4 bases, with 15 bases left between them. The length of the CDR3 is 15 residues.

This chain joins TRBV21-1 and TRBJ2-2. TRBV21-1 is an annotated pseudogene. This CDR3 region has 10 residues. The CDR3, as DNA: TGTGCCAGCTTTACCGGGGAGCTGTTTTTT. Protein sequence: CASFTGELFF.

The V and J genes are TRBV19 and TRBJ2-7; TRBD1 agrees at 8 bases. The V gene end was trimmed by 7 bases and the J gene end by 0 bases; junction bases not matched to a gene: 11. Germline V gene data show CDR1 as LNHDA and CDR2 as SQIVND (reference sequence). There are 16 residues in the CDR3. In DNA, the CDR3 is TGTGCCAGTAAACCCCACGGACAGGGTATCTCCTACGAGCAGTACTTC. Residues: CASKPHGQGISYEQYF.

This clone was counted between two and nine times. This sequence joins TRBV27 and TRBJ1-5; D not resolved. The CDR3 has 14 amino acids. The germline V gene encodes CDR1 MNHEY and CDR2 SMNVEV (reference sequence). Between the trimmed V and J ends, which lost 3 bases and 4 bases, there was a span of 10 bases. The CDR3: CASSFGRYNQPQHF. CDR3 coding DNA: TGTGCCAGCAGTTTCGGCAGGTATAATCAGCCCCAGCATTTT.

The chain is built from TRBV4-1 and TRBJ2-3; possible D gene TRBD2, 7 bases. CDR1 is MGHRA, CDR2 YSYEKL, per germline. V lost 2 bases and J lost 4, with 13 bases in between. The CDR3 runs 15 residues. CDR3 sequence (DNA): TGCGCCAGCAGCCAAATATGGGGGGGCGCAGATACGCAGTATTTT. It translates to CASSQIWGGADTQYF.

In DNA, the CDR3 is TGTGCCAGCAGCTTGAGGAGCTACTCCTACAATGAGCAGTTCTTC. Translating it yields CASSLRSYSYNEQFF. The rearrangement uses TRBV11-2 and TRBJ2-1; no firm D call. This CDR3 region has 15 residues. Trimming stripped 3 bases from V and 0 bases from J, with 9 bases between. Per the germline V gene, CDR1 is SGHAT and CDR2 is FQNNGV. Using reference TRBV11-2 and TRBJ2-1 for the parts outside the CDR3, the full variable domain is EAGVAQSPRYKIIEKRQSVAFWCNPISGHATLYWYQQILGQGPKLLIQFQNNGVVDDSQLPKDRFSAERLKGVDSTLKIQPAKLEDSAVYLCASSLRSYSYNEQFFGPGTRLTVL.

The chain's CDR3 is CASSSQSYGYTF. The CDR3 DNA reads as TGTGCCAGCAGCTCGCAATCTTATGGCTACACCTTC. The chain links TRBV5-4 to TRBJ1-2; D call uncertain. This CDR3 is built from 12 residues. The V gene lost 3 bases and the J gene lost 5 bases, with 8 bases spanning the gap. The germline CDR1 and CDR2 sequences are SGHNT and YYREEE (reference sequence).

This clone was detected a few times. The CDR3 DNA reads as TGTGCCAGCAGTTACTCACAGGGGTATGGCTACACCTTC. It yields the protein CASSYSQGYGYTF. V is TRBV6-5 and J is TRBJ1-2, with 7 nucleotides matching TRBD1. Germline V gene sequence: CDR1 MNHEY, CDR2 SVGAGI. CDR3 length equals 13 residues. Unmatched junction bases numbered 0, after V lost 0 bases and J lost 5 bases.

This clone was counted once. The rearrangement joins TRBV6-5 to TRBJ2-3, with 7 bases aligning to TRBD1. The CDR3 is 12 amino acids. Germline CDR1 reads MNHEY; CDR2 reads SVGAGI. With V trimmed by 0 bases and J by 12 bases, 3 bases remained unmatched. The CDR3 sequence: CASSYSGGPQYF. CDR3 coding DNA: TGTGCCAGCAGTTACTCAGGGGGCCCACAGTATTTT.